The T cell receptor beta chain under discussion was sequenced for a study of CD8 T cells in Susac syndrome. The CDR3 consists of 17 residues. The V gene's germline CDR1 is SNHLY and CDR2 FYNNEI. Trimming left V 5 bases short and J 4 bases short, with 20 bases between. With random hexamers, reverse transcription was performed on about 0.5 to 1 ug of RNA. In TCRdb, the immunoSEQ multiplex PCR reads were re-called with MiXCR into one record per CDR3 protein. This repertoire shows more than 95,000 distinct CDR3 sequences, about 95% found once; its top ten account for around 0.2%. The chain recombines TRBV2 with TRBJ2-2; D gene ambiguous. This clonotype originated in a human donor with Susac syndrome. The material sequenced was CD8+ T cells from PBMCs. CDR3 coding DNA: TGTGCCAGCAGTCCTTCCGTCGTTGACACGACCACCGGGGAGCTGTTTTTT. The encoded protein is CASSPSVVDTTTGELFF.